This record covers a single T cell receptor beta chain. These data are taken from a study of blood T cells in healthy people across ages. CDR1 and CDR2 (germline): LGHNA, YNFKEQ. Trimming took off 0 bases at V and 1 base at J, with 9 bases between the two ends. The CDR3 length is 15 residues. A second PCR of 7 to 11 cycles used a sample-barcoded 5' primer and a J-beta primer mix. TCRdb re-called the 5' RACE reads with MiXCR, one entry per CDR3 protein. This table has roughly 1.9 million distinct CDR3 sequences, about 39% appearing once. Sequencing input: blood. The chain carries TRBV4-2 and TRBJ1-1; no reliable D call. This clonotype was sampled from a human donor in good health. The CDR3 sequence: CASSQEGNRNTEAFF. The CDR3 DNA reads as TGTGCCAGCAGCCAAGAGGGAAATCGGAACACTGAAGCTTTCTTT.